The 22 T cell receptor beta chains given below trace back to one sample, sequenced in a study of blood T cell repertoires in COVID-19. This table comes from immunoSEQ multiplex PCR, and its TCRdb copy is limited to in-frame clones, with some not included. This table has under 80,000 clones, approximately 87% appearing once. The sequencing sample was made of peripheral blood. The receptors were sampled from an older man in a cohort sampled during active COVID-19.

The chain is built from TRBV4-3 and TRBJ2-2; D gene ambiguous. V was clipped by 0 bases and J by 0 bases, with 14 bases between them. The germline V gene has CDR1 LGHNA and CDR2 YSLEER. The CDR3 totals 18 residues. CDR3 residues: CASSQESKEDTNTGELFF. The CDR3 DNA reads as TGCGCCAGCAGCCAAGAATCTAAGGAAGACACGAACACCGGGGAGCTGTTTTTT.

The V gene is TRBV25-1, the J gene TRBJ2-7, with 8 nucleotides matching TRBD1. Trimming at V came to 1 base and at J to 7 bases, leaving 15 bases not matched to a gene. Per the germline V gene, CDR1 is MGHDK and CDR2 is SYGVNS. The CDR3 totals 17 residues. In nucleotides, the CDR3 is TGTGCCAGCAGTGAATGGGGGACAGGCGACGCCAAGGGTGAGCAGTACTTC. Amino acid sequence: CASSEWGTGDAKGEQYF.

The rearrangement uses TRBV19 and TRBJ1-6, with TRBD1 matching over 7 bases. Germline-derived CDR1 and CDR2 are LNHDA and SQIVND (reference sequence). The CDR3 has 12 residues. The trim removed 5 bases at V and 12 bases at J, leaving 4 bases unmatched. The CDR3 region has the DNA TGTGCCAGTAGTCTAAGGACAGGACCCCTCCACTTT. Amino acids: CASSLRTGPLHF.

This clone was counted a few times. The chain combines TRBV11-1 with TRBJ1-1, with D unresolved. CDR1 and CDR2 (germline): SGHAT, FQDESV (reference sequence). The CDR3 sequence is 16 residues long. With 5 bases removed from V and 1 base from J, the gap between germline ends came to 17 bases. Here the CDR3 DNA reads TGTGCCAGCAGCCCGTCTATAGGGAGTGCGAACACTGAAGCTTTCTTT. The encoded protein is CASSPSIGSANTEAFF.

This clone was detected only a few times. The chain employs TRBV19 and TRBJ1-4; the match to TRBD1 covers 9 bases. CDR3 size: 16 residues. Germline V lookup: CDR1 LNHDA, CDR2 SQIVND (reference sequence). The ends lost 1 base at V and 6 bases at J; junction bases unmatched: 6. Written as DNA, the CDR3 is TGTGCCAGTAGTATAGTCCACCGGGACAGGGATGAAAAACTGTTTTTT. Translated, it gives CASSIVHRDRDEKLFF.

V is TRBV5-6 and J is TRBJ2-7; 7 bases align to TRBD1. Trimming at V came to 0 bases and at J to 1 base, leaving 4 bases not matched to a gene. The CDR3 consists of 15 residues. Germline CDR1 SGHDT, CDR2 YYEEEE. The CDR3 spells CASSLATGYSYEQYV. Written as DNA, the CDR3 is TGTGCCAGCAGCTTGGCGACAGGGTATTCCTACGAGCAGTACGTC.

This rearrangement joins TRBV14 to TRBJ2-2; 14 bases agree with TRBD2. Germline lookup yields CDR1 SGHDN and CDR2 FVKESK. This CDR3 contains 17 residues. Trimming cost V 3 bases and J 6 bases; bases outside gene matches: 6. The CDR3 loop is CASSHFGGLAGAGELFF. The CDR3 DNA reads as TGTGCCAGCAGCCACTTCGGGGGACTAGCGGGGGCCGGGGAGCTGTTTTTT.

This clone was seen a handful of times. J is TRBJ1-4 and V is TRBV7-2; D is uncertain. The CDR3 is made up of 14 amino acids. With 4 bases removed from V and 8 bases from J, the gap between germline ends came to 14 bases. Germline CDR1 is SGHTA and CDR2 is FQGNSA. The CDR3 protein is CASSSLDGREKLFF. In DNA, the CDR3 is TGTGCCAGCAGCTCCCTCGACGGCAGGGAAAAACTGTTTTTT.

This chain uses TRBV12-3 or TRBV12-4 with TRBJ1-6; no reliable D call. Trimming cost V 6 bases and J 7 bases, with 10 bases left between them. CDR3 length: 13 amino acids. CDR3 bases: TGTGCCAGCAGGGAGGGAGGCAATTCACCCCTCCACTTT. Translation: CASREGGNSPLHF.

This clone was seen only once. The chain has TRBV5-6 and TRBJ2-5, with TRBD1 as a possible D gene (6 bases). Per germline, CDR1 SGHDT and CDR2 YYEEEE. The CDR3 is 15 residues long. The germline V and J ends were trimmed by 0 bases and 4 bases, with 13 bases remaining between them. The CDR3 here is CASSLGDRIGETQYF. Here the CDR3 DNA reads TGTGCCAGCAGCTTGGGAGACAGGATAGGAGAGACCCAGTACTTC.

The chain couples TRBV5-1 to TRBJ1-4; 7 bases agree with TRBD1. The trim removed 4 bases at V and 5 bases at J, leaving 14 bases unmatched. The CDR3 totals 17 residues. Germline lookup yields CDR1 SGHRS and CDR2 YFSETQ. CDR3 protein: CASSPRTGSLRNEKLFF. Written as DNA, the CDR3 is TGCGCCAGCAGCCCCCGGACAGGTTCTCTGAGGAATGAAAAACTGTTTTTT.

The chain joins TRBV19 to TRBJ2-7; weak D call: TRBD2 (7 bases). The germline V and J ends were trimmed by 0 bases and 5 bases, with 14 bases remaining between them. Germline-derived CDR1 and CDR2 are LNHDA and SQIVND (reference sequence). CDR3 size: 15 residues. CDR3 DNA: TGTGCCAGTAGTATAGATCCCAGAGGGGGGGACGAGCAGTACTTC. This encodes CASSIDPRGGDEQYF.

The chain has TRBV12-3 or TRBV12-4 and TRBJ1-2; a weak D match, TRBD1 (6 bases). This CDR3 is 13 amino acids long. Trimming removed 7 bases at V and 7 bases at J, with 16 bases between. DNA of the CDR3: TGTGCCAGCACCCGGGGGGCACCCGGTGGCTACACCTTC. Translated: CASTRGAPGGYTF.

This chain uses TRBV11-1 with TRBJ1-1; 7 bases line up with TRBD1. The junction had 11 bases not matched to a gene; V was cut back by 6 bases and J by 1 base. Germline CDR1 and CDR2: SGHAT and FQDESV (reference sequence). This CDR3 spans 16 amino acids. The CDR3 DNA reads as TGTGCCAGCAGTTTAACGACAGGGCGCGGGAACACTGAAGCTTTCTTT. Amino acids: CASSLTTGRGNTEAFF.

J is TRBJ2-2 and V is TRBV11-2; possible D gene TRBD2, 6 bases. The germline V gene encodes CDR1 SGHAT and CDR2 FQNNGV. The CDR3 sequence is 18 residues long. V lost 1 base, J lost 0 bases, and 15 bases lay in between. CDR3 loop: CASSLVGLSGSNTGELFF. The DNA for the CDR3 is TGTGCCAGCAGCTTAGTAGGTCTTAGCGGATCGAACACCGGGGAGCTGTTTTTT. Looking up the rest from reference TRBV11-2 and TRBJ2-2 gives the full variable domain: EAGVAQSPRYKIIEKRQSVAFWCNPISGHATLYWYQQILGQGPKLLIQFQNNGVVDDSQLPKDRFSAERLKGVDSTLKIQPAKLEDSAVYLCASSLVGLSGSNTGELFFGEGSRLTVL.

The V gene is TRBV27, the J gene TRBJ1-6, with 8 bases fitting TRBD1. The germline gives CDR1 MNHEY, CDR2 SMNVEV (reference sequence). Losses at the gene ends were 0 bases for V and 6 bases for J; bases not matched to a gene: 1. The CDR3 length is 15 residues. CDR3 in amino acids: CASSLSQGANSPLHF. CDR3 DNA: TGTGCCAGCAGTTTATCCCAGGGGGCTAATTCACCCCTCCACTTT.

The chain couples TRBV24-1 to TRBJ1-2; the D gene is possibly TRBD1 (5 bases). Germline V gene sequence: CDR1 KGHDR, CDR2 SFDVKD. The CDR3 consists of 14 residues. The ends were cut back, 3 bases at V and 8 bases at J, with 15 bases in the middle. The CDR3, as DNA: TGTGCCACCAGTGATGAGACTGGGGCCGGAGGCTACACCTTC. Residues: CATSDETGAGGYTF.

This chain connects TRBV6-5 to TRBJ1-2, with D maybe TRBD1 (5 bases). The CDR3 has 15 residues. Germline CDR1 reads MNHEY; CDR2 reads SVGAGI. The V end was cut by 5 bases, the J end by 1 base, with 14 bases between. The CDR3 DNA reads TGTGCCAGCAGTAACCTCCGGGGGGGTAACTATGGCTACACCTTC. The encoded protein is CASSNLRGGNYGYTF.

This chain links TRBV10-1 with TRBJ2-5; no clear D gene. Germline-derived CDR1 and CDR2 are WNHNN and SYGVQD (reference sequence). Trimming removed 2 bases from V and 3 bases from J, with 10 bases in between. The CDR3 consists of 14 residues. CDR3 nucleotides: TGCGCCAGCAGTGAGCCCGGTCTAAAAGAGACCCAGTACTTC. Residues: CASSEPGLKETQYF.

The V call is TRBV6-5, the J call TRBJ1-1; D is unresolved. Germline V gene lookup returns CDR1 MNHEY and CDR2 SVGAGI. Trimming removed 3 bases at V and 6 bases at J, with 14 bases between. The length of the CDR3 is 14 residues. The CDR3 loop reads CASSYHHSSPEAFF. Written as DNA, the CDR3 is TGTGCCAGCAGTTATCATCACTCAAGTCCTGAAGCTTTCTTT.

The gene calls are TRBV5-8 and TRBJ2-1; 9 bases are shared with TRBD2. Germline V CDR1 and CDR2: SGHTS, YDEGEE. The CDR3 sequence is 15 residues long. V shed 3 bases and J 7 bases; nucleotides not matched to a gene: 8. Here the CDR3 reads CASSSSLRGGNEQFF. In DNA form, the CDR3 reads TGTGCCAGCAGCTCCTCGCTGCGGGGGGGGAATGAGCAGTTCTTC.

The J gene is TRBJ1-6, the V gene TRBV7-8, with TRBD1 as a possible D gene (6 bases). Germline assignment: CDR1 SGHVS and CDR2 FQNEAQ. This CDR3 region has 17 residues. V dropped 1 base and J dropped 8 bases, with 18 bases sitting between them. CDR3 amino acids: CASSLGRTGGGHSPLHF. The CDR3, as DNA: TGTGCCAGCAGCTTAGGGAGGACGGGGGGCGGTCATTCACCCCTCCACTTT.